This TCR beta chain was sequenced in a study of shared clonotypes between healthy human individuals. Deep-level assay runs were performed. Researchers divided each subset's genomic DNA evenly across several immunoSEQ plates. Assay used: immunoSEQ multiplex PCR; TCRdb lists only in-frame clones, some missing. Here the sample spans millions of clones, approximately 92% being singletons. Sequencing was done on a sample of naive CD4+ T cells sorted from blood. Subset denoted: CD45RA+ positively selected. The sequence was obtained from a man aged 18 to 29 in good health.

The CDR3: CASSFKQGQTNTGELFF. The CDR3, as DNA: TGTGCCAGCAGCTTCAAGCAGGGACAGACGAACACCGGGGAGCTGTTTTTT. This chain uses TRBV5-5 with TRBJ2-2, with TRBD1 identical over 7 bases. With V trimmed by 2 bases and J by 0 bases, 7 bases remained unmatched. The CDR3 sequence is 17 residues long. Germline CDR1 reads SGHKS; CDR2 reads YYEKEE (reference sequence).